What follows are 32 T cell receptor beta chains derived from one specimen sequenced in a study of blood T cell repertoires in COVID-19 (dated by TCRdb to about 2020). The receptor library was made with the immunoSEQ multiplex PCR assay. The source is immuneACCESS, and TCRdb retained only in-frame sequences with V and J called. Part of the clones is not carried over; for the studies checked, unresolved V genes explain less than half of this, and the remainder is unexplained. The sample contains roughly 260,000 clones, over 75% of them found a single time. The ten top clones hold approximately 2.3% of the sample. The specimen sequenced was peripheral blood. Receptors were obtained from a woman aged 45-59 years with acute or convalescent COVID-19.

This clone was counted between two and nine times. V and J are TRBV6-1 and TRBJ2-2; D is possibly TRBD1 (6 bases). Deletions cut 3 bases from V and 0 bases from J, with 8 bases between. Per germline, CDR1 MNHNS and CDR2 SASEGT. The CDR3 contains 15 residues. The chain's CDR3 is CASSDTGPNTGELFF. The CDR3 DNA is TGTGCCAGCAGTGACACAGGGCCGAACACCGGGGAGCTGTTTTTT.

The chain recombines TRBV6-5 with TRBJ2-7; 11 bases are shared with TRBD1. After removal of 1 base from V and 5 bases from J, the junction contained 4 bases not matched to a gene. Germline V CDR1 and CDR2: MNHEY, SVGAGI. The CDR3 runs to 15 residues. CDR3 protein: CASSYWGQGGNEQYF. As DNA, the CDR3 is TGTGCCAGCAGTTACTGGGGACAGGGGGGAAACGAGCAGTACTTC.

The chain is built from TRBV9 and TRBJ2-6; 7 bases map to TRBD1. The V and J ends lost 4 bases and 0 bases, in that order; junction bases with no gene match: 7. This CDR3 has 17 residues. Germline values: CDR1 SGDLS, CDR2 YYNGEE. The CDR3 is CASSHRDSYSGANVLTF. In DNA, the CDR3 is TGTGCCAGCAGCCATCGGGACAGTTACTCTGGGGCCAACGTCCTGACTTTC. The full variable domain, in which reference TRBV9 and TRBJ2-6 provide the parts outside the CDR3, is DSGVTQTPKHLITATGQRVTLRCSPRSGDLSVYWYQQSLDQGLQFLIQYYNGEERAKGNILERFSAQQFPDLHSELNLSSLELGDSALYFCASSHRDSYSGANVLTFGAGSRLTVL.

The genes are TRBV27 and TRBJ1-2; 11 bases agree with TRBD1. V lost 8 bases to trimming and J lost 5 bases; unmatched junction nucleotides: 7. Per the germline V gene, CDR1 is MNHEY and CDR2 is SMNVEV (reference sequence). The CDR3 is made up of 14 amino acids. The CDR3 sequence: CASRRGQGAYGYTF. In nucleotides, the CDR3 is TGTGCCAGCCGCCGTGGACAGGGGGCTTATGGCTACACCTTC.

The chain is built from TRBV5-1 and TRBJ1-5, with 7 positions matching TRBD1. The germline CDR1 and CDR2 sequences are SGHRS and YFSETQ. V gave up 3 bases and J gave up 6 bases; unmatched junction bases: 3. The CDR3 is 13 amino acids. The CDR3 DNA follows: TGCGCCAGCAGCTATAACAGGGGTCAGCCCCAGCATTTT. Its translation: CASSYNRGQPQHF. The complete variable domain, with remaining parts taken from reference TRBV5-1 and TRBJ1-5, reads KAGVTQTPRYLIKTRGQQVTLSCSPISGHRSVSWYQQTPGQGLQFLFEYFSETQRNKGNFPGRFSGRQFSNSRSEMNVSTLELGDSALYLCASSYNRGQPQHFGDGTRLSIL.

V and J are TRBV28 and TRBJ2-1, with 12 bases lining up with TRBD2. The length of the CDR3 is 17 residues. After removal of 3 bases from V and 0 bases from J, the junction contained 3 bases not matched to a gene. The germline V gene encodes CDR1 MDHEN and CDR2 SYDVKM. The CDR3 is CASSFLAGGPSYNEQFF. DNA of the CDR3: TGTGCCAGCAGTTTCCTAGCGGGAGGGCCCTCCTACAATGAGCAGTTCTTC. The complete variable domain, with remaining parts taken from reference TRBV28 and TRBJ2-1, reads DVKVTQSSRYLVKRTGEKVFLECVQDMDHENMFWYRQDPGLGLRLIYFSYDVKMKEKGDIPEGYSVSREKKERFSLILESASTNQTSMYLCASSFLAGGPSYNEQFFGPGTRLTVL.

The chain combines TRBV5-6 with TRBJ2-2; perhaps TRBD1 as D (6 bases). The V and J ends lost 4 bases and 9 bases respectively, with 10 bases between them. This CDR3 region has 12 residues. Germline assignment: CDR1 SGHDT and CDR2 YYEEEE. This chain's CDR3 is CASSVRGRELFF. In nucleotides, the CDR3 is TGTGCCAGCAGCGTCAGGGGCCGGGAGCTGTTTTTT.

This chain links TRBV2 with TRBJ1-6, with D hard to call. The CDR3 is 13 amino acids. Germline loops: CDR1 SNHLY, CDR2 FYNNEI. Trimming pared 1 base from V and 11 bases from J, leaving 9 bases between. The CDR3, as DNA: TGTGCCAGCAGTGAAGGGGCGGGGACACCCCTCCACTTT. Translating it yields CASSEGAGTPLHF.

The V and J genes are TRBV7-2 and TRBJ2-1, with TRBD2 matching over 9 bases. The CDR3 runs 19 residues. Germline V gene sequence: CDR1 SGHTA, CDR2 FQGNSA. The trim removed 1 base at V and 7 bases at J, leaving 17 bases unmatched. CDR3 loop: CASSLVGVFGGAGGNEQFF. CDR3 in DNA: TGTGCCAGCAGCTTAGTCGGTGTCTTCGGCGGTGCGGGAGGGAATGAGCAGTTCTTC.

CDR3 bases: TGTGCCAGCAGTTTAGAGACGCGGATCCAAGAGACCCAGTACTTC. It codes for CASSLETRIQETQYF. The chain links TRBV28 to TRBJ2-5; D is unresolved. There are 15 residues in the CDR3. V dropped 2 bases and J dropped 1 base, with 11 bases sitting between them. The germline CDR1 and CDR2 sequences are MDHEN and SYDVKM.

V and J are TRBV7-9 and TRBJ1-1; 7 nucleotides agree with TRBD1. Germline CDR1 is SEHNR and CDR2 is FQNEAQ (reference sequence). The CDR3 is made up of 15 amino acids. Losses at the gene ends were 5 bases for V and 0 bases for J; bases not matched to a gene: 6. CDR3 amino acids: CASSLPQGVNTEAFF. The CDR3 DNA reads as TGTGCCAGCAGCCTACCTCAGGGGGTGAACACTGAAGCTTTCTTT.

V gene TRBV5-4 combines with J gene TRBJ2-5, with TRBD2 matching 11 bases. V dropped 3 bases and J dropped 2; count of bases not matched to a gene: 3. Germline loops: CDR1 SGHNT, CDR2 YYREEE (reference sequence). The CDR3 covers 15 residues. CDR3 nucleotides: TGTGCCAGCAGCTCCGGGACTAGCGGACAAGAGACCCAGTACTTC. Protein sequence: CASSSGTSGQETQYF.

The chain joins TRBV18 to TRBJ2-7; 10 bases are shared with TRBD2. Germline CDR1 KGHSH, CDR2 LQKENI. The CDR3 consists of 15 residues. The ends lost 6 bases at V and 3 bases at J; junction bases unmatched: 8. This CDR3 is CASSRGLADNYEQYF. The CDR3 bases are TGTGCCAGCTCTCGAGGACTAGCGGACAACTACGAGCAGTACTTC.

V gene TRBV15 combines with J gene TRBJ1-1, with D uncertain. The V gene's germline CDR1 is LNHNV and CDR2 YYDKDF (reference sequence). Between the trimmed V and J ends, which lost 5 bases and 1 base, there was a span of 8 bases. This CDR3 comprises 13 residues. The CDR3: CATSGQRNTEAFF. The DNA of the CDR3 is TGTGCCACCAGCGGGCAGAGGAACACTGAAGCTTTCTTT. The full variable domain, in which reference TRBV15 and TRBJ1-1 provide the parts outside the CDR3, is DAMVIQNPRYQVTQFGKPVTLSCSQTLNHNVMYWYQQKSSQAPKLLFHYYDKDFNNEADTPDNFQSRRPNTSFCFLDIRSPGLGDTAMYLCATSGQRNTEAFFGQGTRLTVV.

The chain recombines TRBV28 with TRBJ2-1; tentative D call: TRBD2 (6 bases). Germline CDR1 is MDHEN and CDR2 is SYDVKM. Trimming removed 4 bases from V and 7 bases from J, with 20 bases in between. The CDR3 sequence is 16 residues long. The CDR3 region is CASSSGGTGTKNEQFF. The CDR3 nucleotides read TGTGCCAGCAGTTCTGGGGGGACCGGAACCAAAAATGAGCAGTTCTTC.

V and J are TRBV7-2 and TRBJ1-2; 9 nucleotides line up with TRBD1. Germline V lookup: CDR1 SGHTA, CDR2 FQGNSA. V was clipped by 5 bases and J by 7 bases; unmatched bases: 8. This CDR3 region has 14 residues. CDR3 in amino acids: CASSRGQGSRGYTF. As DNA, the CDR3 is TGTGCCAGCAGCAGAGGACAGGGGTCGCGTGGCTACACCTTC.

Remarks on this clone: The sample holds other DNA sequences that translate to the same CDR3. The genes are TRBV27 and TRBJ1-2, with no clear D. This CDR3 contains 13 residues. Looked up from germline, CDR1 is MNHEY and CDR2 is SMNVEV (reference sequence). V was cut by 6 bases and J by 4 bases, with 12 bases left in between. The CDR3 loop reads CASSLDRGYGYTF. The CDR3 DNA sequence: TGTGCCAGCAGCCTAGACCGGGGCTATGGCTACACCTTC.

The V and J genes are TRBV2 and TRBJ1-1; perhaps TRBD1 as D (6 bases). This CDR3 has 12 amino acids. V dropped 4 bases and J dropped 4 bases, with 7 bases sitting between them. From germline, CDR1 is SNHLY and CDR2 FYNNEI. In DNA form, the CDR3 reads TGTGCCAGCAGTGTCAGGGGCACTGAAGCTTTCTTT. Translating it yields CASSVRGTEAFF.

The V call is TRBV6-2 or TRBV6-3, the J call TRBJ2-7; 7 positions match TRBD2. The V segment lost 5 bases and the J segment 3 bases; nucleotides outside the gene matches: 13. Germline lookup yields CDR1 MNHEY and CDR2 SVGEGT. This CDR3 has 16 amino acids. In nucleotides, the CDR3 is TGTGCCAGCAGTCCCCCTCCGGGAGGAAGGATCTACGAGCAGTACTTC. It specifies CASSPPPGGRIYEQYF.

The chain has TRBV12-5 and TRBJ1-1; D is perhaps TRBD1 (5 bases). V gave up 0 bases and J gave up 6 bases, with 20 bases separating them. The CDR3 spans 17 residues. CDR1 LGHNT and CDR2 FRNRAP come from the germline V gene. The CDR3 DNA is TGTGCTAGTGGTTTGGTTGATCTAAATACGGGGGTTTCTGAAGCTTTCTTT. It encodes CASGLVDLNTGVSEAFF.

This CDR3 is CASSFGQAANQPQHF. CDR3 in DNA: TGTGCCAGCAGCTTCGGACAGGCCGCCAATCAGCCCCAGCATTTT. The J gene is TRBJ1-5, the V gene TRBV7-2; 7 bases align to TRBD1. This CDR3 has 15 amino acids. V shed 3 bases and J 3 bases; nucleotides not matched to a gene: 5. Germline CDR1 is SGHTA and CDR2 is FQGNSA.

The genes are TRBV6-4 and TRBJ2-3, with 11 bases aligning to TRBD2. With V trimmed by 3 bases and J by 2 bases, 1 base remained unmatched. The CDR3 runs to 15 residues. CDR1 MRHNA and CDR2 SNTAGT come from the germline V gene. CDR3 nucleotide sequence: TGTGCCAGCAGTGATAGCGGGAGGGCCACAGATACGCAGTATTTT. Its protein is CASSDSGRATDTQYF.

The CDR3 nucleotides are TGCGCCAGCAGCCGATCGACAGGGGATTCACCCCTCCACTTT. Protein sequence: CASSRSTGDSPLHF. The chain has TRBV5-1 and TRBJ1-6; 8 positions agree with TRBD1. The length of the CDR3 is 14 residues. Per germline, CDR1 SGHRS and CDR2 YFSETQ. J was trimmed by 8 bases and V by 4 bases; bases with no gene match: 5.

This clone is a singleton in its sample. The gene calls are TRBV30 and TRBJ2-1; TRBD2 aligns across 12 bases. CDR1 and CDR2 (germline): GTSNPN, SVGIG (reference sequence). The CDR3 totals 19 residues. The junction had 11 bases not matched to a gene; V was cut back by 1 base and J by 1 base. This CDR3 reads CAWSGNPGTSGLSYNEQFF. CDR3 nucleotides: TGTGCCTGGAGTGGAAACCCCGGGACTAGCGGGTTGTCCTACAATGAGCAGTTCTTC. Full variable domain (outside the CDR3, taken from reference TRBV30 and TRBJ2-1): SQTIHQWPATLVQPVGSPLSLECTVEGTSNPNLYWYRQAAGRGLQLLFYSVGIGQISSEVPQNLSASRPQDRQFILSSKKLLLSDSGFYLCAWSGNPGTSGLSYNEQFFGPGTRLTVL.

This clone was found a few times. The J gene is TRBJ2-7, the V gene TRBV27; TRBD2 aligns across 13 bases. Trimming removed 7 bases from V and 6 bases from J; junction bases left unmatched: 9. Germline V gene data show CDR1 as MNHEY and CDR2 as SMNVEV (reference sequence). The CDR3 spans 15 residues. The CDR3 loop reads CASTSLGLAGAEQYF. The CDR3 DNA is TGTGCCAGCACCTCACTCGGACTAGCGGGAGCCGAGCAGTACTTC.

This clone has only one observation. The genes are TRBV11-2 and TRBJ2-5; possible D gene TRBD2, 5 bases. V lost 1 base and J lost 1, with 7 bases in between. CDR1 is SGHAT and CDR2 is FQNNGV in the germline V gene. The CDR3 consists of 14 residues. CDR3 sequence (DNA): TGTGCCAGCAGCTTAGCAGCGGCCCAAGAGACCCAGTACTTC. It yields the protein CASSLAAAQETQYF.

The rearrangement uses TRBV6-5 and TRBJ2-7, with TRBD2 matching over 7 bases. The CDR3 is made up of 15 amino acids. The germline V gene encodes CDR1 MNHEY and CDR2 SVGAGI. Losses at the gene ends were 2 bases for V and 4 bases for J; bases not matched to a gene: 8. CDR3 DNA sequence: TGTGCCAGCAGTTACGTGGCGGGAGCCCAATACGAGCAGTACTTC. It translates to CASSYVAGAQYEQYF.

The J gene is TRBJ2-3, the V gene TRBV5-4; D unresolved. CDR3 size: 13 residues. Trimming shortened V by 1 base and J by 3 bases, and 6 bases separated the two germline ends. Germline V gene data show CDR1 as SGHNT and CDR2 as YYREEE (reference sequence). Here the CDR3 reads CASSLTVTDTQYF. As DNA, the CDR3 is TGTGCCAGCAGCTTGACGGTAACAGATACGCAGTATTTT.

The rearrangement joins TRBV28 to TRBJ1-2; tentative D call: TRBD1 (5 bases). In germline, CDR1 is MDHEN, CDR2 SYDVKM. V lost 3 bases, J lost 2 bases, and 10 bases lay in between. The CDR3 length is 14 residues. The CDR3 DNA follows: TGTGCCAGCAGTTTCCAGGGCTCCAACTATGGCTACACCTTC. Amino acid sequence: CASSFQGSNYGYTF.

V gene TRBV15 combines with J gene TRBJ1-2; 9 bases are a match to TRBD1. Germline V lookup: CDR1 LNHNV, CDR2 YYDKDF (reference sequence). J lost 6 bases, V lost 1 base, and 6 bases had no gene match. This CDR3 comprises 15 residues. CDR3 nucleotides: TGTGCCACCAGCAGAGGGGACAGGGAGTCCGATGGCTACACCTTC. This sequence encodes CATSRGDRESDGYTF.

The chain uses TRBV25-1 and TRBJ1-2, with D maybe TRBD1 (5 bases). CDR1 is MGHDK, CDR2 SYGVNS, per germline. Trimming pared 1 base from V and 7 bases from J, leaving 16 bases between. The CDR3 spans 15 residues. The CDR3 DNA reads TGTGCCAGCAGTGAATCGGGCGGGGGTTTTTTTGGCTACACCTTC. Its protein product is CASSESGGGFFGYTF.

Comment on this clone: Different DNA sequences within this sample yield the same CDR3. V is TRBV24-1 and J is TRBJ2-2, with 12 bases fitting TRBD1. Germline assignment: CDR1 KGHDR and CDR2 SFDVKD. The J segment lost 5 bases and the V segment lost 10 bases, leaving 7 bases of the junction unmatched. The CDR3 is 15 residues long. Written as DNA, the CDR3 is TGTGCCACTCGACCGGGACAGGGGGCGACCGGGGAGCTGTTTTTT. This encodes CATRPGQGATGELFF.